This TCR beta chain was recorded in a study of blood T cells in healthy people across ages. Regarding this clonotype: Its antigen is unidentified.

PCR was performed a second time for about 7 to 11 cycles using a sample-barcoded 5' primer and a J-beta primer mix. TCRdb analysed the 5' RACE reads with MiXCR anew, one entry per CDR3 protein. The table has about 1.8 million distinct CDR3 sequences, about 50% seen once. Notes on the study in general: PBMCs were not sorted, which prevented a conclusive comparison of naive versus antigen-experienced cells. CMV status of donors was unknown, possibly confounding expanded clonotype changes.

The junction had 4 bases not matched to a gene; V was cut back by 0 bases and J by 0 bases. Looked up from germline, CDR1 is MNHEY and CDR2 is SMNVEV (reference sequence). The CDR3 consists of 17 residues. The sequenced sample was blood. This chain joins TRBV27 and TRBJ2-3, with 9 nucleotides matching TRBD1. The source is a woman aged 40 to 50 in good health. The chain's CDR3 is CASSLSWDRASTDTQYF. DNA of the CDR3: TGTGCCAGCAGTTTATCTTGGGACAGGGCCAGCACAGATACGCAGTATTTT.